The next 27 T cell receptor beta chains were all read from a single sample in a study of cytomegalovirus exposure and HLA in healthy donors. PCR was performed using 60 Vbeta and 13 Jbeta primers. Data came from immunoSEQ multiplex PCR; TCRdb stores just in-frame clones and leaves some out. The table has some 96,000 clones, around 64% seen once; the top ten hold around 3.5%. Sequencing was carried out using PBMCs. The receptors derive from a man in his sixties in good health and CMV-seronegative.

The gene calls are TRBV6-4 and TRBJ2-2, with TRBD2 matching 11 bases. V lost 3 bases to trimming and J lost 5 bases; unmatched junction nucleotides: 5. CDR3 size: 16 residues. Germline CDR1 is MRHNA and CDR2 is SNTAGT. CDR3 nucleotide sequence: TGTGCCAGCAGTGAAGCGACTAGCGGGAATACCGGGGAGCTGTTTTTT. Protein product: CASSEATSGNTGELFF.

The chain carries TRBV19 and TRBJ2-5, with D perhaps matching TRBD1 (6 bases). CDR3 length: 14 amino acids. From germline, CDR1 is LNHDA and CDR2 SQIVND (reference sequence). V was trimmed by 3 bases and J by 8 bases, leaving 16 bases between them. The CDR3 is CASSMKTGWATQYF. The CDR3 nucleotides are TGTGCCAGTAGTATGAAAACAGGGTGGGCAACCCAGTACTTC.

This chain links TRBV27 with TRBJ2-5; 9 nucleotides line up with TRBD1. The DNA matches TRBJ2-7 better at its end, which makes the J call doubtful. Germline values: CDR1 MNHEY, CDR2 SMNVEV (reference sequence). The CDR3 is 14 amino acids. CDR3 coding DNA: TGTGCCAGCAGTATCCGGGACAGGGTCAACGAGCAGTACTTC. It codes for CASSIRDRVNEQYF.

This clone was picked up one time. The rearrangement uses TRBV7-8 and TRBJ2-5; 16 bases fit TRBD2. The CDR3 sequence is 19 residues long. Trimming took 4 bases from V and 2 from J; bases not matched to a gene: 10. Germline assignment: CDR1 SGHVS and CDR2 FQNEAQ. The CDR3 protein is CASSSLTGTSGGEQETQYF. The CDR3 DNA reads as TGTGCCAGCAGCTCCTTAACCGGGACTAGCGGGGGGGAGCAAGAGACCCAGTACTTC.

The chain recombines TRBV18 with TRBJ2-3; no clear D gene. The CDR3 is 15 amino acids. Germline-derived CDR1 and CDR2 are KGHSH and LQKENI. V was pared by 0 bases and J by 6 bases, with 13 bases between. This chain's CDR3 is CASSPPSLSADTQYF. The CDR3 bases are TGTGCCAGCTCACCACCATCCCTTTCAGCGGATACGCAGTATTTT.

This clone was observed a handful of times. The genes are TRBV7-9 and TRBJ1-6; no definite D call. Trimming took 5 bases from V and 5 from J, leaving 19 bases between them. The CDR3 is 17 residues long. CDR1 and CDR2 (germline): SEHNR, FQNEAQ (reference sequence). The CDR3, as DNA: TGTGCCAGCAGCCAAGATGGCCGGGGTTTGGATAATTCACCCCTCCACTTT. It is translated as CASSQDGRGLDNSPLHF.

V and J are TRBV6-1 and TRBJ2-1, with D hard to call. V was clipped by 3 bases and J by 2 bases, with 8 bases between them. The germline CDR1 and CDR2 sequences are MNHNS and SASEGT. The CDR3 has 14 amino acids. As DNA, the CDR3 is TGTGCCAGCAGTGATGGTCAGGCCTACAATGAGCAGTTCTTC. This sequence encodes CASSDGQAYNEQFF.

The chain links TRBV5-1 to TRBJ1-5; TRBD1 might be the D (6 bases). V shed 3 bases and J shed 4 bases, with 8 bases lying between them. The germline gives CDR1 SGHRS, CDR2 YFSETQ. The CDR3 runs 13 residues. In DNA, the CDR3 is TGCGCCAGCAGCTCTACAGGGAATCAGCCCCAGCATTTT. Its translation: CASSSTGNQPQHF.

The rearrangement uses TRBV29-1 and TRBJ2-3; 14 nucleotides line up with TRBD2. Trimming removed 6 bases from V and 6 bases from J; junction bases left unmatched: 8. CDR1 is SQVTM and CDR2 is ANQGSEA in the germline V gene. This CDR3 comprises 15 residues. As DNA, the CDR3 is TGCAGCGTCTCGGGACTAGCGGGAGAAACTGATACGCAGTATTTT. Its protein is CSVSGLAGETDTQYF.

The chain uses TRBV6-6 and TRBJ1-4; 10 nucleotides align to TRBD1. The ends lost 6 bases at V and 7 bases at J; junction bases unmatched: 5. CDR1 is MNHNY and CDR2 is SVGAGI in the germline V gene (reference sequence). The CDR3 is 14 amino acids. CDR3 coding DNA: TGTGCCAGCAGCGACAGGGGGCAGGGTGAAAAACTGTTTTTT. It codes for CASSDRGQGEKLFF.

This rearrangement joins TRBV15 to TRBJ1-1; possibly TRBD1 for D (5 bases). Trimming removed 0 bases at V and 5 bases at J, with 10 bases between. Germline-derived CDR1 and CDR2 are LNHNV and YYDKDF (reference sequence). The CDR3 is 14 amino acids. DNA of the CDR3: TGTGCCACCAGCAGAGAGGGGCTGCGGACTGAAGCTTTCTTT. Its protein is CATSREGLRTEAFF.

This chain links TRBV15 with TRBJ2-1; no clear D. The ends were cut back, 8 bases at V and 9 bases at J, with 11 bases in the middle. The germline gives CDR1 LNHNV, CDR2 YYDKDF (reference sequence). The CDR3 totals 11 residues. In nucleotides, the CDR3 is TGTGCCACCGGTATAGAGGTTGAGCAGTTCTTC. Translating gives CATGIEVEQFF.

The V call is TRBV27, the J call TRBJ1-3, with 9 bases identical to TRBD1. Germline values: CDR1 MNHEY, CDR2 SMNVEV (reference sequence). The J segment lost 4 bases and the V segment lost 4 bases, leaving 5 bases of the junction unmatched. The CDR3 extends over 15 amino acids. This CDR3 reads CASSSYGTGGNTIYF. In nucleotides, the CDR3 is TGTGCCAGCAGTTCTTATGGGACAGGGGGAAACACCATATATTTT.

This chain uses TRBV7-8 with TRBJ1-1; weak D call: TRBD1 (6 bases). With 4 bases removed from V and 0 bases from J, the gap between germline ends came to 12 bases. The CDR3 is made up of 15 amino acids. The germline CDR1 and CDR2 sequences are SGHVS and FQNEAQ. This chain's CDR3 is CASSSMGHLNTEAFF. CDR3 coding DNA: TGTGCCAGCAGCTCCATGGGACATTTGAACACTGAAGCTTTCTTT.

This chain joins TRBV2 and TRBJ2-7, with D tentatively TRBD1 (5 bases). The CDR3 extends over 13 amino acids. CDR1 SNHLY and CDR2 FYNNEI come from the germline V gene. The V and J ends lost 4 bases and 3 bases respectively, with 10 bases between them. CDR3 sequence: CASSGGHYYEQYF. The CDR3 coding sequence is TGTGCCAGCAGTGGAGGACATTACTACGAGCAGTACTTC.

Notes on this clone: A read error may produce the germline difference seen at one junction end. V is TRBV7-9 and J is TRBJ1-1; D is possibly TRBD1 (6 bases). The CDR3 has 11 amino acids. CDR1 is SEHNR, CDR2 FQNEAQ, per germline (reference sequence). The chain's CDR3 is CSSSLGTQAFF. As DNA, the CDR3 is TGTTCCAGCAGCCTTGGGACACAAGCTTTCTTT.

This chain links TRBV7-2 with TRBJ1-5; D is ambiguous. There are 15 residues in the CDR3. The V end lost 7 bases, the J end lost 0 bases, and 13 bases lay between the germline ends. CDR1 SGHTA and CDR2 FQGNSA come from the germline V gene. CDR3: CASTRYGLSNQPQHF. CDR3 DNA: TGTGCCAGCACCCGATATGGCCTTAGCAATCAGCCCCAGCATTTT.

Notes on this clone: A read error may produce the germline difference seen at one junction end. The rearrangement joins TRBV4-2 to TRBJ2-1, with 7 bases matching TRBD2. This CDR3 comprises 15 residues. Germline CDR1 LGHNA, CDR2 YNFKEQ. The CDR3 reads CASTQGGTINNEQFF. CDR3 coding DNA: TGTGCCAGCACCCAAGGTGGGACTATCAACAATGAGCAGTTCTTC.

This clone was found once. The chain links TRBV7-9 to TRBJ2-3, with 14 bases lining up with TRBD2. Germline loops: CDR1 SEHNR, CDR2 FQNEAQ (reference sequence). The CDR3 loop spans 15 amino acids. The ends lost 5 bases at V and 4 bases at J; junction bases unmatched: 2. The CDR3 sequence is CASSTGLAGADTQYF. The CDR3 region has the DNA TGTGCCAGCAGCACGGGACTAGCGGGAGCAGATACGCAGTATTTT.

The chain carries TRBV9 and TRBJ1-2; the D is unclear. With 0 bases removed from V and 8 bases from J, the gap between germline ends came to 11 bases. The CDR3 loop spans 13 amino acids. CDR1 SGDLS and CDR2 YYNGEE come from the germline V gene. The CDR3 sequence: CASSVDQDEGYTF. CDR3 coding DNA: TGTGCCAGCAGCGTAGATCAGGATGAAGGCTACACCTTC.

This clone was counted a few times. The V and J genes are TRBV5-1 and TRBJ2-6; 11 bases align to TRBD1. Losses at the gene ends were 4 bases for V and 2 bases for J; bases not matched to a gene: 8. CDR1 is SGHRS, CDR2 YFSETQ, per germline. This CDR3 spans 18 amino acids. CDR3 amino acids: CASSIQPGQGAGANVLTF. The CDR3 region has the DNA TGCGCCAGCAGCATCCAGCCGGGACAGGGGGCTGGGGCCAACGTCCTGACTTTC.

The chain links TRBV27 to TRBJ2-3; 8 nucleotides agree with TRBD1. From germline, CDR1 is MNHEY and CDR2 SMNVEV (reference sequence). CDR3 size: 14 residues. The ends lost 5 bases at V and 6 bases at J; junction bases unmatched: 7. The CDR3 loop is CASSLAGGSDTQYF. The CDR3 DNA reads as TGTGCCAGCAGTCTAGCAGGGGGCTCGGATACGCAGTATTTT.

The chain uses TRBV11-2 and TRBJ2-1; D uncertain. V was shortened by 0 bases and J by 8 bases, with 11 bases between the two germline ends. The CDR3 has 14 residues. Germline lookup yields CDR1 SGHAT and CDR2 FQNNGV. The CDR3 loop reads CASSLDRIAYEQFF. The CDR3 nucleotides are TGTGCCAGCAGCTTAGATAGGATAGCCTATGAGCAGTTCTTC.

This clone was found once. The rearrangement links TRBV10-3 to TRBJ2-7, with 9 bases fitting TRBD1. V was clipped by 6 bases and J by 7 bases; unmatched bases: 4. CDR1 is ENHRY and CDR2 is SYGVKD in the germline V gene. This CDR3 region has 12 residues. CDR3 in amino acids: CAIRGTGSEQYF. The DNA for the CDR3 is TGTGCCATCAGGGGGACAGGGAGTGAGCAGTACTTC.

CDR3 sequence: CATTQGLGTQYF. In DNA, the CDR3 is TGTGCCACCACCCAGGGGCTGGGGACCCAGTACTTC. The J gene is TRBJ2-5, the V gene TRBV28; D might be TRBD1 (6 bases). This CDR3 contains 12 residues. The germline CDR1 and CDR2 sequences are MDHEN and SYDVKM. V dropped 10 bases and J dropped 7 bases, with 16 bases sitting between them.

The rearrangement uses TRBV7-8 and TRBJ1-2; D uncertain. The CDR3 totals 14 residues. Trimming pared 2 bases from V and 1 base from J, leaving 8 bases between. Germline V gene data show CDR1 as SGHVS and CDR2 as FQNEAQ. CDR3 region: CASSLQARNYGYTF. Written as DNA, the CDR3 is TGTGCCAGCAGCTTACAGGCCCGTAACTATGGCTACACCTTC.

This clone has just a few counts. CDR3 coding DNA: TGTGCCAGCAGCCCGAAGGACAGGGCGGACACTGAAGCTTTCTTT. This translates into CASSPKDRADTEAFF. V gene TRBV5-4 combines with J gene TRBJ1-1, with 8 bases lining up with TRBD1. V shed 4 bases and J 3 bases; nucleotides not matched to a gene: 8. CDR3 size: 15 residues. Germline CDR1 and CDR2: SGHNT and YYREEE (reference sequence).